This TCR beta chain appears in the sequencing data of a study of cytomegalovirus exposure and HLA in healthy donors (dated by TCRdb to 2016 to 2017). Turning to the overall study: According to a later analysis, the approximately 130 validation repertoires were produced on the same platform as the roughly 600 repertoires of the first cohort. The study aimed to test whether signatures of past pathogen exposure could be identified by cataloging public T cell receptors. In addition to the first cohort of 666 subjects, a separate validation cohort of approximately 110 different subjects was used. To predict cytomegalovirus infection status, the study brought together high-throughput TCR immunosequencing, statistical association of individual TCRs with disease status, and machine learning.

With respect to this clone: Its antigen has not been determined. Within one base of it there is no much larger clone, and no base qualities were kept.

The library came from the immunoSEQ multiplex PCR assay. The paper's data handling went like this. A statistical classification framework was built for diagnosing cytomegalovirus status from the catalog of TCR beta chain sequences. TCRdb limited this immuneACCESS table to in-frame rearrangements with V and J called. A share of clones is missing; checked studies link under half to unresolved V genes, and the rest is unexplained. V, J and clone size reflect that table, while D and trimming were determined from the DNA. This sample is represented by roughly 250,000 clones; around 85% of them were singletons. Of the sample, around 1.2% is held by the ten largest clones. General study outcomes and caveats: The authors suggested that the approach could potentially be extended to other disease states and immunological phenotypes. In vitro tests confirmed that a few of the cytomegalovirus-associated TCR beta chains recognize cytomegalovirus antigens. A total of fewer than 200 TCR beta chains were listed by the study as associated with cytomegalovirus. Of the cluster scores, roughly 95% were above 0 in a later analysis, which found that TCRs clustered in the first cohort also tended to co-occur in the approximately 110 validation repertoires. Most TCR sequences were seen in very few donors, while some public TCRs were found in many individuals. A later analysis lacked HLA typing for the validation cohort, so it scored co-occurrence in that cohort across all 120 or so repertoires. The classifier was reported to diagnose cytomegalovirus status with high specificity and sensitivity in both the original and validation cohorts.

The germline V end is reduced by 2 bases and the J end by 3 bases; junction bases left unmatched: 9. Per the germline V gene, MGHRA is the CDR1 and YSYEKL is the CDR2. There are 16 amino acids in the CDR3, from cysteine to phenylalanine inclusive. The sequence is cut down to CDR3 DNA, 48 bases in frame from base 1. Separate from the approximately 700-subject first cohort, the validation cohort of roughly 130 subjects was the group to which the donors belonged. Sample: PBMCs. The V gene is TRBV4-1 and the J gene is TRBJ2-7, with 8 bases in between that match TRBD1. The source is a woman under 40 in good health and CMV-seropositive. The CDR3 protein: CASSQLRTGLFYEQYF. Read as DNA, the sequence is TGCGCCAGCAGCCAACTTAGGACAGGGCTTTTCTACGAGCAGTACTTC.